This T cell receptor (beta chain) is from a study of siplizumab effects on memory and regulatory T cells. This clone was detected only once. The antigen is not known. Findings and caveats of the study: Naive T cells looked more diverse than memory cells and looked like major alloresponse contributors. Siplizumab significantly lowered the alloreactive sequences that could be traced to unstimulated CD4+ memory cells.

Trimming took 1 base from V and 0 from J; bases not matched to a gene: 5. In germline, CDR1 is SEHNR, CDR2 FQNEAQ (reference sequence). This CDR3 contains 18 residues. The protocol was immunoSEQ multiplex PCR, while the TCRdb copy is restricted to in-frame clones and leaves out a portion. The table records 90,000 to 140,000 clones, about 92% of them present only once. This sequence joins TRBV7-9 and TRBJ1-3, with TRBD1 matching 11 bases. The source is a human donor in good health. What was sequenced was CD4+ T cells sorted from blood. The CDR3 region is CASSLGTGGKSSGNTIYF. The CDR3 DNA is TGTGCCAGCAGCTTAGGGACAGGGGGCAAGAGCTCTGGAAACACCATATATTTT. The variable domain in full, with the rest retrieved from reference TRBV7-9 and TRBJ1-3, is DTGVSQNPRHKITKRGQNVTFRCDPISEHNRLYWYRQTLGQGPEFLTYFQNEAQLEKSRLLSDRFSAERPKGSFSTLEIQRTEQGDSAMYLCASSLGTGGKSSGNTIYFGEGSWLTVV.